Listed here are 8 T cell receptor beta chains from one sample, sequenced in a study of graft-versus-host responses after intestinal transplantation. Their specific antigens are unknown. The assay was immunoSEQ multiplex PCR, and TCRdb's table has in-frame clones only and misses some. The top ten clones hold about 0.18% of a sample with roughly 100,000 clones, roughly 91% of them seen once. The sequenced sample was unstimulated CD4+ T cells sorted from spleen or lymph node cells, obtained before transplant. The receptors shown here come from a human donor who was the organ donor for an intestinal transplant.

The chain joins TRBV28 to TRBJ2-7, with TRBD2 identical over 8 bases. Trimming cost V 3 bases and J 2 bases; bases outside gene matches: 3. CDR3 length equals 14 residues. Germline V gives CDR1 MDHEN, CDR2 SYDVKM. The CDR3 is CASSFTSGAYEQYF. The CDR3 region has the DNA TGTGCCAGCAGTTTCACTAGCGGAGCCTACGAGCAGTACTTC.

The genes are TRBV4-3 and TRBJ2-1, with 7 bases that match TRBD1. This CDR3 region has 19 residues. Trimming removed 4 bases from V and 8 bases from J; junction bases left unmatched: 23. Germline-derived CDR1 and CDR2 are LGHNA and YSLEER. The CDR3 region is CASSPSLPKRWQGVDEQFF. Written as DNA, the CDR3 is TGCGCCAGCAGCCCCAGCCTTCCCAAACGCTGGCAGGGGGTGGATGAGCAGTTCTTC.

This chain links TRBV6-5 with TRBJ1-1; 8 bases agree with TRBD1. The J segment lost 1 base and the V segment lost 8 bases, leaving 6 bases of the junction unmatched. Per the germline V gene, CDR1 is MNHEY and CDR2 is SVGAGI. The CDR3 contains 14 residues. The CDR3 spells CASLQGAQNTEAFF. CDR3 DNA: TGTGCCAGCCTTCAGGGGGCGCAGAACACTGAAGCTTTCTTT.

As DNA, the CDR3 is TGTGCCAGCACACCGGGACAGGGGAACACTGAAGCTTTCTTT. Encoded protein: CASTPGQGNTEAFF. The V gene is TRBV7-3, the J gene TRBJ1-1, with 9 bases that match TRBD1. The CDR3 sequence is 14 residues long. The ends lost 7 bases at V and 1 base at J; junction bases unmatched: 4. The germline gives CDR1 SGHTA, CDR2 FQGTGA.

In this sample, this clone turned up once. The chain has TRBV12-5 and TRBJ1-4; possible D gene TRBD1, 5 bases. CDR3 length: 16 residues. V lost 0 bases and J 2 bases, leaving 10 bases between the germline ends. CDR1 is LGHNT and CDR2 is FRNRAP in the germline V gene. This CDR3 reads CASGLVVTATNEKLFF. In DNA, the CDR3 is TGTGCTAGTGGTTTGGTGGTGACAGCGACTAATGAAAAACTGTTTTTT. Variable domain in full (rest from reference TRBV12-5 and TRBJ1-4): DARVTQTPRHKVTEMGQEVTMRCQPILGHNTVFWYRQTMMQGLELLAYFRNRAPLDDSGMPKDRFSAEMPDATLATLKIQPSEPRDSAVYFCASGLVVTATNEKLFFGSGTQLSVL.

The genes are TRBV4-3 and TRBJ1-6; the D gene is possibly TRBD1 (6 bases). Looked up from germline, CDR1 is LGHNA and CDR2 is YSLEER. Deletions cut 2 bases from V and 6 bases from J, with 14 bases between. The CDR3 has 16 residues. The CDR3 region is CASSQRTGQGNSPLHF. The CDR3 DNA reads TGCGCCAGCAGCCAACGTACAGGGCAGGGTAATTCACCCCTCCACTTT.

The V gene is TRBV5-1, the J gene TRBJ2-2; 8 bases agree with TRBD2. With 7 bases clipped from V and 7 bases from J, the junction kept 15 bases outside the gene matches. The germline CDR1 and CDR2 sequences are SGHRS and YFSETQ. There are 16 residues in the CDR3. CDR3 DNA: TGCGCCAGCCGAGGACTAGCAGGGGTTAAGGACGGGGAGCTGTTTTTT. Translation gives CASRGLAGVKDGELFF.

The chain combines TRBV14 with TRBJ2-2, with D tentatively TRBD1 (6 bases). The CDR3 is 17 residues long. CDR1 is SGHDN, CDR2 FVKESK, per germline. Trimming took off 0 bases at V and 4 bases at J, with 15 bases between the two ends. CDR3 loop: CASSQERGGQSTGELFF. In nucleotides, the CDR3 is TGTGCCAGCAGCCAAGAACGTGGTGGACAGTCCACCGGGGAGCTGTTTTTT.